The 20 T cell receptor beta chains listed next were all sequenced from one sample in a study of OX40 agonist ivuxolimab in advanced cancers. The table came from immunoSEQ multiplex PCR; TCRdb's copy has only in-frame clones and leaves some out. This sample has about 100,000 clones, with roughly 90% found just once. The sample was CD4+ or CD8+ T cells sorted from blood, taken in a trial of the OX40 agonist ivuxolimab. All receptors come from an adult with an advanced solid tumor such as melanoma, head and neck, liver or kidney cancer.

CDR3 residues: CASSPTGANTGELFF. CDR3 in DNA: TGTGCCAGCAGTCCGACAGGGGCGAACACCGGGGAGCTGTTTTTT. The V gene is TRBV2, the J gene TRBJ2-2; 8 nucleotides align to TRBD1. The CDR3 contains 15 residues. The J segment lost 0 bases and the V segment lost 5 bases, leaving 2 bases of the junction unmatched. CDR1 and CDR2 (germline): SNHLY, FYNNEI.

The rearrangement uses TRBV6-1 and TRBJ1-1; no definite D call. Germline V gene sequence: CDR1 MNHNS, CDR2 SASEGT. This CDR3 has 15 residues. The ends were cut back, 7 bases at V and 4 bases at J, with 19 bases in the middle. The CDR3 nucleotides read TGTGCCAGCAACCAATGGAGGGATTGGGTCACTGAAGCTTTCTTT. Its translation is CASNQWRDWVTEAFF.

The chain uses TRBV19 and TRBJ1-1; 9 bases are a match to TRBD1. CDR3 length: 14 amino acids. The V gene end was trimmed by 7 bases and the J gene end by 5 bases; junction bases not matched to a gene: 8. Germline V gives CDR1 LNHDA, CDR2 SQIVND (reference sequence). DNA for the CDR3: TGTGCCAGTAATCCGGGACAGGGTGCGACTGAAGCTTTCTTT. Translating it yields CASNPGQGATEAFF.

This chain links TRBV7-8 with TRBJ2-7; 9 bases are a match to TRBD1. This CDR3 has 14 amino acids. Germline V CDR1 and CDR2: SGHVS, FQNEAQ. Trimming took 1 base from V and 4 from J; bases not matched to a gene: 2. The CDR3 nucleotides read TGTGCCAGCAGCTTAGGGACAGGGGCTTACGAGCAGTACTTC. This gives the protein CASSLGTGAYEQYF.

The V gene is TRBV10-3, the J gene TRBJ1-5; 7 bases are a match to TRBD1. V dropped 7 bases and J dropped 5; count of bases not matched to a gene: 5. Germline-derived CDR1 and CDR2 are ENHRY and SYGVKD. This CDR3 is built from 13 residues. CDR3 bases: TGTGCCATCACAGCAGGGGGGGATCAGCCCCAGCATTTT. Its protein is CAITAGGDQPQHF.

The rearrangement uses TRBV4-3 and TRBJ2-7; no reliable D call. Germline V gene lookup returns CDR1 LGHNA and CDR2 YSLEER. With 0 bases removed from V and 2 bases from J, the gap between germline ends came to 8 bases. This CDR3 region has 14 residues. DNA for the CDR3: TGCGCCAGCAGCCAAGATAACAGAGCCTACGAGCAGTACTTC. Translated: CASSQDNRAYEQYF.

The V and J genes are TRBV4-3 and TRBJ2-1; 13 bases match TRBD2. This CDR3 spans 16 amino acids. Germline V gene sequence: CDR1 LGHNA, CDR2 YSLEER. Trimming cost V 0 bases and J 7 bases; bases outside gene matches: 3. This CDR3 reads CASSQEGTSGANEQFF. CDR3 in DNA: TGCGCCAGCAGCCAAGAAGGGACTAGCGGGGCAAATGAGCAGTTCTTC.

CDR3 sequence reads: CASSQSAGYYMNTEAFF. In DNA, the CDR3 is TGCGCCAGCAGTCAATCGGCCGGATATTACATGAACACTGAAGCTTTCTTT. This chain joins TRBV23-1 and TRBJ1-1; D unresolved. TRBV23-1 is labeled an ORF, and its function is uncertain. The CDR3 spans 17 residues. V lost 0 bases and J 0 bases, leaving 14 bases between the germline ends.

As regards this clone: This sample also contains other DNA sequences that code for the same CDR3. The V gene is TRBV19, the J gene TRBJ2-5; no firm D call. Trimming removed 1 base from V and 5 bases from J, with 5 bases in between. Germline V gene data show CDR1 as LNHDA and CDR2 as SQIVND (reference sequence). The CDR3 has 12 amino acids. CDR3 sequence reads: CASSIGGETQYF. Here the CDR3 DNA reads TGTGCCAGTAGTATAGGGGGTGAGACCCAGTACTTC.

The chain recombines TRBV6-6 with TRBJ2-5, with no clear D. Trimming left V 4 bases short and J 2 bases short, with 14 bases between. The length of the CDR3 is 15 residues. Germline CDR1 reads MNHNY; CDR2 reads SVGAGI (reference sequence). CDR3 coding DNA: TGTGCCAGCAGTTCCCCTCTCGCGGCACAAGAGACCCAGTACTTC. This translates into CASSSPLAAQETQYF.

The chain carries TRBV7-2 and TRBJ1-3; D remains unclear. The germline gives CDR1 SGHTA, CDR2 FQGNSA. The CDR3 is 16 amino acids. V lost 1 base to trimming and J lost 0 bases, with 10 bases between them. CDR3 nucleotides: TGTGCCAGCAGCTTAGACATCCCGCGCTCTGGAAACACCATATATTTT. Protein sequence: CASSLDIPRSGNTIYF. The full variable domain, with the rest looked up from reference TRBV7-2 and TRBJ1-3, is GAGVSQSPSNKVTEKGKDVELRCDPISGHTALYWYRQSLGQGLEFLIYFQGNSAPDKSGLPSDRFSAERTGGSVSTLTIQRTQQEDSAVYLCASSLDIPRSGNTIYFGEGSWLTVV.

For the CDR3, the DNA is TGTGCCAGCTCACCTAGTCGGGGGAATGAAAAACTGTTTTTT. Translating it yields CASSPSRGNEKLFF. J is TRBJ1-4 and V is TRBV18, with TRBD1 as a possible D gene (5 bases). The CDR3 loop spans 14 amino acids. Germline CDR1 and CDR2: KGHSH and LQKENI. With 3 bases removed from V and 5 bases from J, the gap between germline ends came to 10 bases.

CDR3 sequence reads: CASSPPSTASNQPQHF. CDR3 nucleotide sequence: TGTGCCAGCTCACCACCGAGCACCGCTAGCAATCAGCCCCAGCATTTT. The rearrangement joins TRBV18 to TRBJ1-5; the D is unclear. V shed 0 bases and J shed 0 bases, with 9 bases lying between them. CDR1 KGHSH and CDR2 LQKENI come from the germline V gene. This CDR3 is 16 amino acids long.

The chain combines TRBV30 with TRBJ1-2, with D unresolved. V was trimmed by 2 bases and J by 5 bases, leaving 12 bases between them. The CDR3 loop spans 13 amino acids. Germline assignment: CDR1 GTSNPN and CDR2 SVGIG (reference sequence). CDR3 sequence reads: CAWSNPGFYGYTF. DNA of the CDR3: TGTGCCTGGAGTAATCCGGGGTTTTATGGCTACACCTTC.

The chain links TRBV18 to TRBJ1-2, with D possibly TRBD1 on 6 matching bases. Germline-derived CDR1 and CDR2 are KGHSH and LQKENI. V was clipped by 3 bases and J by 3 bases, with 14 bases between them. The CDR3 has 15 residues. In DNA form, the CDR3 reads TGTGCCAGCTCACCCCCGGGGGCGTTGGACTATGGCTACACCTTC. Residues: CASSPPGALDYGYTF.

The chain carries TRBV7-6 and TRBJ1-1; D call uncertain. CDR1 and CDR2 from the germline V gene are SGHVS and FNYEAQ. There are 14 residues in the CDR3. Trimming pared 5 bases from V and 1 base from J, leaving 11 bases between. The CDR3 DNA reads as TGTGCCAGCAGCCTAACTATGGGGAACACTGAAGCTTTCTTT. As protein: CASSLTMGNTEAFF.

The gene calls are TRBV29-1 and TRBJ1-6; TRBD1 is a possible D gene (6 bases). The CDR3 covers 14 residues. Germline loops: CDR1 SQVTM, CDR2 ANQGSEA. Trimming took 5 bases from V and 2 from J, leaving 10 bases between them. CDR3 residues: CSVQTGTYNSPLHF. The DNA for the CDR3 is TGCAGCGTTCAGACAGGAACCTATAATTCACCCCTCCACTTT.

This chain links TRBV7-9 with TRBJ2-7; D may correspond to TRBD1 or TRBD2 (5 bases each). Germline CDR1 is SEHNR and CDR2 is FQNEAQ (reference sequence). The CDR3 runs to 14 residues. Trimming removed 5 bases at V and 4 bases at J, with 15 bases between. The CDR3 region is CASSPGGSLYEQYF. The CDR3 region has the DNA TGTGCCAGCAGCCCTGGGGGTAGCTTGTACGAGCAGTACTTC.

The CDR3 protein is CASSDEGQFNYGYTF. CDR3 nucleotides: TGTGCCAGCAGTGATGAGGGACAGTTTAACTATGGCTACACCTTC. The chain joins TRBV6-1 to TRBJ1-2; 7 bases are shared with TRBD1. There are 15 residues in the CDR3. Trimming removed 3 bases from V and 1 base from J; junction bases left unmatched: 5. Germline V gene data show CDR1 as MNHNS and CDR2 as SASEGT.

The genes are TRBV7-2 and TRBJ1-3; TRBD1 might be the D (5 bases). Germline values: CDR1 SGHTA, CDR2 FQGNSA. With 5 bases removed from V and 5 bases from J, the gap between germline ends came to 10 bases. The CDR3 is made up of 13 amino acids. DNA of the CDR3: TGTGCCAGCAGCCAGGAGGGGAGAAACACCATATATTTT. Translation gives CASSQEGRNTIYF.